Reported below is one T cell receptor (beta chain). Its antigen remains unidentified. This PCR relied on a set of 60 Vbeta primers and 13 Jbeta primers. Only in-frame clones appear in the TCRdb table, and some are missing; sequencing was by immunoSEQ multiplex PCR. This sample has tens of thousands of clones, with 55% to 75% found just once. It was healthy bone marrow donors who served as donors. Though probably carrying unrecorded immune exposures, donors were nominally healthy at sampling. These data originate in a study of cytomegalovirus exposure and HLA in healthy donors. General study results and limits: In a later analysis, TCR beta V- and J-gene trimming showed a link to a missense DCLRE1C variant. TCR sequences were mostly rare, though some public TCRs occurred in many donors.

V lost 5 bases and J lost 5, with 15 bases in between. Germline assignment: CDR1 SGHTA and CDR2 FQGTGA. This CDR3 is built from 14 residues. This sequence originates from a woman in her 50s in good health and CMV-seropositive. The chain uses TRBV7-3 and TRBJ2-5, with D possibly matching TRBD2 (8 bases). Sequenced material: PBMCs. CDR3 sequence: CASSRQGGGETQYF. CDR3 coding DNA: TGTGCCAGCAGCCGACAGGGCGGGGGGGAGACCCAGTACTTC.